The 23 T cell receptor beta chains in this list originate from one sample, sequenced in a study of T cell responses to AZD1222 COVID-19 vaccine (dated by TCRdb to 2020 to 2022). Library preparation used the immunoSEQ multiplex PCR assay. TCRdb limited this immuneACCESS table to in-frame rearrangements with V and J called. A share of clones is missing; checked studies link under half to unresolved V genes, and the rest is unexplained. This sample is represented by about 75,000 clones; about 91% of them were singletons. About a tenth of the sample comes from the top ten. Explained via the paper, the time point label denotes: about 28 days (+/-7) after the second vaccine dose. The treatment or condition label for this specimen denotes: meningococcal conjugate vaccine given as trial control. The material sequenced was peripheral blood, taken 28 days after the second dose of the MenACWY control vaccine. The receptor source for this set is an adult who received the MenACWY meningococcal vaccine as a control.

This chain links TRBV13 with TRBJ1-6; D uncertain. Between the trimmed V and J ends, which lost 0 bases and 6 bases, there was a span of 6 bases. The V gene's germline CDR1 is PRHDT and CDR2 FYEKMQ (reference sequence). The CDR3 sequence is 14 residues long. The CDR3 sequence is CASSLGSVNSPLHF. The CDR3 DNA follows: TGTGCCAGCAGCTTAGGGTCCGTTAATTCACCCCTCCACTTT. Complete variable domain (other parts from reference TRBV13 and TRBJ1-6): AAGVIQSPRHLIKEKRETATLKCYPIPRHDTVYWYQQGPGQDPQFLISFYEKMQSDKGSIPDRFSAQQFSDYHSELNMSSLELGDSALYFCASSLGSVNSPLHFGNGTRLTVT.

This clone has only one observation. The V and J genes are TRBV11-2 and TRBJ1-1; 10 bases map to TRBD1. Germline lookup yields CDR1 SGHAT and CDR2 FQNNGV. This CDR3 region has 16 residues. J gave up 4 bases and V 3 bases, and 8 bases lay outside the gene matches. DNA of the CDR3: TGTGCCAGCAGCTTGACAGGGGGCGAACGGGCCACTGAAGCTTTCTTT. Its translation is CASSLTGGERATEAFF.

The chain combines TRBV12-3 or TRBV12-4 with TRBJ2-5, with TRBD1 matching 8 bases. This CDR3 is built from 13 residues. The V and J ends lost 6 bases and 2 bases, in that order; junction bases with no gene match: 2. CDR3 nucleotide sequence: TGTGCCAGCAGACAGGGGGGTCAAGAGACCCAGTACTTC. Encoded protein: CASRQGGQETQYF.

The CDR3 nucleotides are TGTGCCAGCTCATCCGGGACCCGGGAGTCCGGCTACACCTTC. The encoded protein is CASSSGTRESGYTF. This chain links TRBV18 with TRBJ1-2; maybe TRBD1 (5 bases). Trimming cost V 5 bases and J 8 bases, with 18 bases left between them. The CDR3 sequence is 14 residues long. Per germline, CDR1 KGHSH and CDR2 LQKENI.

The rearrangement joins TRBV6-5 to TRBJ2-5, with 8 bases lining up with TRBD1. Germline-derived CDR1 and CDR2 are MNHEY and SVGAGI. The V segment lost 1 base and the J segment 2 bases; nucleotides outside the gene matches: 6. CDR3 length equals 16 residues. The CDR3 is CASSYLPTGAQETQYF. CDR3 sequence (DNA): TGTGCCAGCAGTTACTTACCGACAGGGGCTCAAGAGACCCAGTACTTC.

This sequence joins TRBV19 and TRBJ1-2; D is possibly TRBD1 (5 bases). Germline assignment: CDR1 LNHDA and CDR2 SQIVND (reference sequence). Trimming shortened V by 5 bases and J by 5 bases, and 12 bases separated the two germline ends. The length of the CDR3 is 13 residues. CDR3 nucleotide sequence: TGTGCCAGTAGTCCCGACAGTCAGTATGGCTACACCTTC. Its translation: CASSPDSQYGYTF.

CDR3 loop: CASSYRRTSTDTQYF. In DNA, the CDR3 is TGTGCCAGCAGTTACCGGAGGACCAGCACAGATACGCAGTATTTT. The J gene is TRBJ2-3, the V gene TRBV6-5, with a tentative D call TRBD2 (5 bases). The CDR3 has 15 residues. Per germline, CDR1 MNHEY and CDR2 SVGAGI. Between the trimmed V and J ends, which lost 2 bases and 0 bases, there was a span of 9 bases.

V and J are TRBV15 and TRBJ1-1; possible D gene TRBD1, 5 bases. This CDR3 has 19 amino acids. The V gene's germline CDR1 is LNHNV and CDR2 YYDKDF (reference sequence). V lost 0 bases, J lost 1 base, and 21 bases lay in between. CDR3 in DNA: TGTGCCACCAGCAGAGATCGGAAGGTCGGCAGGGACCAGAACACTGAAGCTTTCTTT. Protein product: CATSRDRKVGRDQNTEAFF.

The chain joins TRBV12-3 or TRBV12-4 to TRBJ1-3; D may be TRBD1 (6 bases). Trimming removed 11 bases at V and 5 bases at J, with 16 bases between. The CDR3 covers 13 residues. The CDR3 sequence: CASLGGLRNTIYF. The DNA for the CDR3 is TGTGCCTCCTTAGGGGGGTTGCGAAACACCATATATTTT.

This clone has only one observation. The chain couples TRBV2 to TRBJ2-2, with D uncertain. Looked up from germline, CDR1 is SNHLY and CDR2 is FYNNEI. V lost 6 bases and J lost 11, with 10 bases in between. The CDR3 runs 11 residues. The CDR3 DNA reads TGTGCCAGCAGGGGTTCTATAGAGCTGTTTTTT. This gives the protein CASRGSIELFF.

V and J are TRBV4-2 and TRBJ1-2; tentative D call: TRBD1 (5 bases). The CDR3 totals 15 residues. V lost 1 base to trimming and J lost 1 base, with 10 bases between them. Germline V gene lookup returns CDR1 LGHNA and CDR2 YNFKEQ. The chain's CDR3 is CASSQVGTFNYGYTF. The CDR3 DNA follows: TGTGCCAGCAGCCAAGTTGGGACTTTTAACTATGGCTACACCTTC.

The chain links TRBV7-9 to TRBJ1-4, with 11 bases lining up with TRBD1. CDR1 is SEHNR, CDR2 FQNEAQ, per germline (reference sequence). V lost 3 bases, J lost 2 bases, and 2 bases stayed unmatched. The CDR3 extends over 16 amino acids. In DNA form, the CDR3 reads TGTGCCAGCAGCTTGGGACAGGGGGGGACTAATGAAAAACTGTTTTTT. It specifies CASSLGQGGTNEKLFF.

The chain couples TRBV7-9 to TRBJ2-2; no firm D call. V shed 4 bases and J shed 0 bases, with 6 bases lying between them. Germline V gene sequence: CDR1 SEHNR, CDR2 FQNEAQ (reference sequence). CDR3 size: 14 residues. CDR3 in DNA: TGTGCCAGCAGCTCTGTCCCGAACACCGGGGAGCTGTTTTTT. Translated, it gives CASSSVPNTGELFF.

This chain joins TRBV12-5 and TRBJ1-5; 9 bases agree with TRBD1. J lost 1 base, V lost 1 base, and 5 bases had no gene match. CDR3 length equals 17 residues. CDR1 and CDR2 from the germline V gene are LGHNT and FRNRAP. DNA for the CDR3: TGTGCTAGTGGTTTGGCCTTCGGACAGGGGAGCAATCAGCCCCAGCATTTT. Its translation: CASGLAFGQGSNQPQHF.

J is TRBJ2-7 and V is TRBV28; D may be TRBD2 (5 bases). V was cut by 6 bases and J by 2 bases, with 11 bases left in between. The length of the CDR3 is 13 residues. Germline V gene data show CDR1 as MDHEN and CDR2 as SYDVKM. CDR3 sequence (DNA): TGTGCCAGCAGGTTAGCGCCACCCTACGAGCAGTACTTC. Translated, it gives CASRLAPPYEQYF.

This chain links TRBV4-1 with TRBJ2-3, with 7 nucleotides matching TRBD2. Trimming cost V 4 bases and J 3 bases; bases outside gene matches: 7. Germline lookup yields CDR1 MGHRA and CDR2 YSYEKL. This CDR3 region has 15 residues. The CDR3 DNA follows: TGCGCCAGCAGCCGGTGGACTAGAGAAACAGATACGCAGTATTTT. Amino acid sequence: CASSRWTRETDTQYF.

In this sample, this clone turned up a few times. V usage is TRBV5-5 and J usage is TRBJ1-5; D not certain. Trimming took off 2 bases at V and 4 bases at J, with 13 bases between the two ends. This CDR3 spans 15 amino acids. Germline V lookup: CDR1 SGHKS, CDR2 YYEKEE (reference sequence). The CDR3: CASSLEGSDNQPQHF. The CDR3 nucleotides are TGTGCCAGCAGCTTAGAGGGAAGCGATAATCAGCCCCAGCATTTT.

This clone was recorded only once. V usage is TRBV2 and J usage is TRBJ2-7; perhaps TRBD1 as D (5 bases). V was trimmed by 6 bases and J by 3 bases, leaving 18 bases between them. CDR1 SNHLY and CDR2 FYNNEI come from the germline V gene. The CDR3 is 15 amino acids. The CDR3 reads CASSGGQYYYYEQYF. The CDR3 region has the DNA TGTGCCAGCAGCGGTGGACAATACTACTACTACGAGCAGTACTTC.

The rearrangement joins TRBV7-8 to TRBJ2-1; D may match TRBD1 or TRBD2 (6 bases each). The CDR3 totals 17 residues. V lost 5 bases to trimming and J lost 0 bases, with 17 bases between them. The germline V gene has CDR1 SGHVS and CDR2 FQNEAQ. The chain's CDR3 is CASSQRVGGISYNEQFF. The CDR3 bases are TGTGCCAGCAGCCAAAGGGTAGGGGGGATCTCCTACAATGAGCAGTTCTTC.

This clone was picked up one time. CDR3 loop: CASSLVGRSNQPQHF. CDR3 nucleotide sequence: TGTGCCAGCAGCTTAGTAGGCAGGAGTAATCAGCCCCAGCATTTT. The chain is built from TRBV7-6 and TRBJ1-5, with D unresolved. CDR3 size: 15 residues. Trimming cost V 1 base and J 4 bases, with 11 bases left between them. CDR1 and CDR2 from the germline V gene are SGHVS and FNYEAQ. Supplemented by reference TRBV7-6 and TRBJ1-5, the full variable domain reads GAGVSQSPRYKVTKRGQDVALRCDPISGHVSLYWYRQALGQGPEFLTYFNYEAQQDKSGLPNDRFSAERPEGSISTLTIQRTEQRDSAMYRCASSLVGRSNQPQHFGDGTRLSIL.

The chain combines TRBV24-1 with TRBJ1-3; D is unresolved. The V gene's germline CDR1 is KGHDR and CDR2 SFDVKD. The V end lost 8 bases, the J end lost 2 bases, and 12 bases lay between the germline ends. This CDR3 is 14 amino acids long. The CDR3: CATTVRRAGNTIYF. The CDR3 DNA reads TGTGCCACCACCGTCCGGAGGGCTGGAAACACCATATATTTT.

The chain couples TRBV7-8 to TRBJ2-1; 9 bases line up with TRBD2. The CDR3 extends over 15 amino acids. Trimming took 6 bases from V and 4 from J; bases not matched to a gene: 7. Germline V CDR1 and CDR2: SGHVS, FQNEAQ. The CDR3 coding sequence is TGTGCCAGCAGGCTATACAGCGGGGGGTACAATGAGCAGTTCTTC. This encodes CASRLYSGGYNEQFF.

The rearrangement links TRBV6-1 to TRBJ1-6; a weak D match, TRBD1 (6 bases). V was shortened by 3 bases and J by 5 bases, with 11 bases between the two germline ends. This CDR3 region has 15 residues. Germline assignment: CDR1 MNHNS and CDR2 SASEGT. The CDR3 reads CASSERTANNSPLHF. In DNA, the CDR3 is TGTGCCAGCAGTGAGAGGACAGCAAATAATTCACCCCTCCACTTT.